This T cell receptor beta chain was sequenced in a study of control samples from healthy donors and cancer patients. CDR3 size: 13 residues. Germline CDR1 and CDR2: MNHEY and SMNVEV (reference sequence). Losses at the gene ends were 5 bases for V and 8 bases for J; bases not matched to a gene: 8. Clones were read by immunoSEQ multiplex PCR, and TCRdb kept only the in-frame ones, dropping some. Of tens of thousands of clones detected, more than 65% appear once; the ten largest clones hold under 14%. The TCR was taken from a man between 60 and 70 years old with head and neck cancer. The chain uses TRBV27 and TRBJ1-2, with 7 bases that match TRBD1. Sequencing input: PBMCs. The CDR3 is CASSPRQGLGYTF. CDR3 DNA sequence: TGTGCCAGCAGTCCGCGACAGGGTCTAGGCTACACCTTC.